This T cell receptor beta chain was recovered during a study of shared clonotypes between healthy human individuals. Study information: Every donor yielded three CD4 naive, three CD4 memory, two CD8 naive and one CD8 memory plate.

In the case of this clone: No antigen is known for it.

Data came from immunoSEQ multiplex PCR; TCRdb stores just in-frame clones and leaves some out. The data contain under 1,900,000 clones, around 98.5% of them singletons. The study, taken as a whole, reports: Compared with memory subsets, naive subsets generally had larger estimated richness.

The material sequenced was naive CD4+ T cells sorted from blood. The sample's subset: CD45RA+ positively selected. The source of this sequence is a man aged 25-40 years in good health.

The CDR3 loop is CASSLDGTGYGYTF. The DNA of the CDR3 is TGTGCCAGCAGCTTAGACGGGACAGGCTATGGCTACACCTTC. This chain links TRBV7-9 with TRBJ1-2, with 8 positions matching TRBD1. CDR1 SEHNR and CDR2 FQNEAQ come from the germline V gene (reference sequence). V trimming: 1 base; J trimming: 4 bases; junction bases outside the gene matches: 2. This CDR3 contains 14 residues.